These 2 T cell receptor beta chains came from one sample sequenced in a study of cytomegalovirus exposure and HLA in healthy donors. Method: immunoSEQ multiplex PCR; TCRdb's copy keeps in-frame clones and lacks some. The sample holds more than 300,000 clones; 86% are singletons and the top ten take 0.83%. Sequencing was performed on PBMCs. Every receptor here comes from a woman aged 18-29 years in good health and CMV-seronegative.

This sequence joins TRBV18 and TRBJ1-2, with D unresolved. Germline V gene sequence: CDR1 KGHSH, CDR2 LQKENI. The V end was cut by 2 bases, the J end by 8 bases, with 15 bases between. There are 14 residues in the CDR3. For the CDR3, the DNA is TGTGCCAGCTCACCAGCGGCACCTCGGCGGGGCTACACCTTC. As protein: CASSPAAPRRGYTF.

Here the CDR3 DNA reads TGTGCCAGCAGCCAAAGCCCCTACGAGCAGTACTTC. The encoded protein is CASSQSPYEQYF. This chain joins TRBV5-6 and TRBJ2-7; D is unclear. There are 12 residues in the CDR3. Germline CDR1 SGHDT, CDR2 YYEEEE. V was trimmed by 4 bases and J by 2 bases, leaving 7 bases between them.